The T cell receptor (beta chain) under discussion was sequenced for a study of blood T cell repertoires in COVID-19. Overall study: The origin of the acute and convalescent COVID-19 samples was the United States, Italy and Spain.

Germline CDR1 is SGHDT and CDR2 is YYEEEE. The CDR3 covers 14 residues. V was clipped by 4 bases and J by 6 bases; unmatched bases: 8. Those who participated ranged in age from roughly 18 to 89 years and resided in approximately 23 US areas. Participants reported their clinical history, and cohort assignment relied on those reports. Sequencing was performed with immunoSEQ multiplex PCR; in TCRdb, only in-frame clones are kept and a portion is missing. This table has 200,000 to 250,000 clones, 70% to 90% appearing once. This clone was picked up a small number of times. What was sequenced was PBMCs or T cells enriched from blood (not recorded which). The chain couples TRBV5-6 to TRBJ2-7; 9 nucleotides align to TRBD1. The receptor's source is a woman aged 40 to 49 with acute COVID-19. In DNA form, the CDR3 reads TGTGCCAGCAGCAGGGGACAGGGATTGGGCGAGCAGTACTTC. This gives the protein CASSRGQGLGEQYF.